This entry concerns a single T cell receptor beta chain. This clone was recorded a few times. There is no known antigen for this receptor. Nothing much larger sits one base from this clone, and base qualities are not available. The collaborating institutions used their own protocols to collect whole blood in K2EDTA tubes. For TCRbeta analysis, collaborators shipped samples in one of three forms: frozen whole blood, isolated PBMCs, or DNA extracted from either of those sample types. V is shortened by 3 bases, J by 8 bases, and the region joining them spans 15 bases. CDR1 and CDR2, looked up from the germline V gene (reference sequence), are SGHKS and YYEKEE. The CDR3 runs 15 amino acids, cysteine and phenylalanine included. Only CDR3 DNA is held: 45 bases, read in frame from base 1. This specimen comes from a study of blood T cell repertoires in COVID-19 (dated by TCRdb to the early 2020s). Regarding the study in general: The collaborator samples originated in the United States, Italy and Spain and spanned the acute and convalescent phases of COVID-19. The material from the prospective study consisted of cDNA or gDNA derived from T cells, B-cell-depleted T cells, or PBMCs. Subjects who had been exposed to COVID-19, were actively infected with it, or had recovered from it provided the deeply sampled blood TCRbeta repertoires that made up the dataset. The repertoires were released in a freely available public database meant as a resource for research on the immune response to SARS-CoV-2. The samples were drawn from the first 160 participants of the ongoing ImmuneRACE study and from some 1,300 subjects provided by 6 global collaborators. Sample metadata almost always included a de-identified subject ID, COVID-19 status, age in years and sex. Where HLA class I and class II types were available, the types were taken from metadata supplied by the sample provider, not from assay-based typing.

TCRbeta CDR3 regions were amplified from genomic DNA using the immunoSEQ Assay, a bias-controlled multiplex PCR. The authors' pipeline ran thus. Within the assay, amplification of reference gene primers was used to estimate how many nucleated cells each sample contained. To quantify the absolute abundance of each unique TCRbeta CDR3 rearrangement, sequence reads were collapsed and filtered. For each sample, productive Simpson clonality was calculated as the square root of Simpson's diversity index across productive rearrangements. Here the immuneACCESS table is served through TCRdb, limited to in-frame sequences with V and J called. Missing clones are a known gap in these copies; in checked studies unresolved V genes cover under half, and the rest lacks a known reason. The DNA was the basis for D and trimming; V, J and clone size are from that table. This sample is represented by some 220,000 clones; around 82% of them were singletons. The ten top clones hold about 2.1% of the sample.

The paper as a whole reports these results and caveats: Clinical and demographic metadata were provided uncurated, with the amount varying by source and participant.

The sequenced material came from peripheral blood. The chain uses TRBV5-5 and TRBJ1-6, with the D gene not clear enough to name. The sequence was collected from a woman aged 60-75 years with acute or convalescent COVID-19. The DNA is TGTGCCAGCAGCTCCAGTCCCCGTCTGGATTCACCCCTCCACTTT. This gives the protein CASSSSPRLDSPLHF.